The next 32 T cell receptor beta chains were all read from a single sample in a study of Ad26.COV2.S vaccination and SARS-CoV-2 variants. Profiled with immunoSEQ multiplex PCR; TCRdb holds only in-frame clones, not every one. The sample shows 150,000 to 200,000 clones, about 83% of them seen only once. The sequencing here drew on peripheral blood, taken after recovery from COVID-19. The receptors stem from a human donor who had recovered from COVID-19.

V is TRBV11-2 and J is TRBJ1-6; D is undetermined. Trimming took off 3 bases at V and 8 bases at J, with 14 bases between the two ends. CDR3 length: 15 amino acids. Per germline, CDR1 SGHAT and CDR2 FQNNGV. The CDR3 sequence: CASSFYTAADSPLHF. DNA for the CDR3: TGTGCCAGCAGCTTTTATACCGCGGCGGATTCACCCCTCCACTTT.

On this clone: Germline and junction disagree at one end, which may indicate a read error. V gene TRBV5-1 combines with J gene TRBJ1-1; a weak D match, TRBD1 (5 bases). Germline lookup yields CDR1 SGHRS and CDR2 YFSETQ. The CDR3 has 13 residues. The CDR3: CAGSLTENTEAFF. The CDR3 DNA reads TGCGCCGGCAGCTTGACAGAGAACACTGAAGCTTTCTTT.

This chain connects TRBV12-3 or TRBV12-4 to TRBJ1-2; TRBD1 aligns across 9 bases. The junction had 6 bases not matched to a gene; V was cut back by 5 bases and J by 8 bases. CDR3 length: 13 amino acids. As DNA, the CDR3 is TGTGCCAGCAGTCCAGGGACAGGGCAGGGCTACACCTTC. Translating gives CASSPGTGQGYTF.

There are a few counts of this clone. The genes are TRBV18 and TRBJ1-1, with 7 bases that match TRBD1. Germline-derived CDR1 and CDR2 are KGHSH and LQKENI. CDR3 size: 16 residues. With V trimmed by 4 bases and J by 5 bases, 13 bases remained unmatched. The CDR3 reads CASSLIPQGSGTEAFF. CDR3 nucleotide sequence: TGTGCCAGCTCACTCATCCCACAGGGGTCGGGGACTGAAGCTTTCTTT.

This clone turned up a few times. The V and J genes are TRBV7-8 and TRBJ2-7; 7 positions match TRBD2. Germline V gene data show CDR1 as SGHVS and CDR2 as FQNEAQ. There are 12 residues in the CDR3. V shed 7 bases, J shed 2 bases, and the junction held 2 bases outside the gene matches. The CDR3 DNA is TGTGCCAGCACGGGGGGAACCTACGAGCAGTACTTC. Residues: CASTGGTYEQYF.

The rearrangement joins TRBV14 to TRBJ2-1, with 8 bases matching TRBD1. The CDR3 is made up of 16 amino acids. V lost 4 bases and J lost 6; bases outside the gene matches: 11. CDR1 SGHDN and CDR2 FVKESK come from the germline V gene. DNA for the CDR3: TGTGCCAGCAGCCTAGGACAGGGATGGACCTTCAATGAGCAGTTCTTC. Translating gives CASSLGQGWTFNEQFF. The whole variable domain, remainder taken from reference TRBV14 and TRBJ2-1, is EAGVTQFPSHSVIEKGQTVTLRCDPISGHDNLYWYRRVMGKEIKFLLHFVKESKQDESGMPNNRFLAERTGGTYSTLKVQPAELEDSGVYFCASSLGQGWTFNEQFFGPGTRLTVL.

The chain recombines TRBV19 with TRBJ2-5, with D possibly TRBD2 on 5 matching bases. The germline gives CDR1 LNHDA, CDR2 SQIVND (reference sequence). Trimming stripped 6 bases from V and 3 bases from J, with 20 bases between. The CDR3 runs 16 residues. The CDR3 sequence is CASSRGGARQEETQYF. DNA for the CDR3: TGTGCCAGTAGCCGAGGAGGTGCGAGACAAGAAGAGACCCAGTACTTC.

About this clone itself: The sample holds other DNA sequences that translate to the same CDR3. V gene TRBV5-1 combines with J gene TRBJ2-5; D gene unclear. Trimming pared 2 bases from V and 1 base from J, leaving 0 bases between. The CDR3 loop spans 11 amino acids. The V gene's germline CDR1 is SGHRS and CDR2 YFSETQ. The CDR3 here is CASSFQETQYF. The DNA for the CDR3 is TGCGCCAGCAGCTTCCAAGAGACCCAGTACTTC.

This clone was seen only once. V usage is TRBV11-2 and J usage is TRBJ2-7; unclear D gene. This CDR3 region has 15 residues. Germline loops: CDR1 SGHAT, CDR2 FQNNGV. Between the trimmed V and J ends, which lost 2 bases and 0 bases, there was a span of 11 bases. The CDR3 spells CASSLWGRHSYEQYF. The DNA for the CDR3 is TGTGCCAGCAGCTTATGGGGTCGACACTCCTACGAGCAGTACTTC.

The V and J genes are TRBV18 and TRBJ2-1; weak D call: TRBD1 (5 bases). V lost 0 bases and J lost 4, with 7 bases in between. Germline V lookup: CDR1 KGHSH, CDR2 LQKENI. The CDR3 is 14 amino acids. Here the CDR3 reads CASSPPDIYNEQFF. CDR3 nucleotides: TGTGCCAGCTCACCACCGGACATATACAATGAGCAGTTCTTC.

The CDR3 sequence: CIGLGDGYTF. The DNA of the CDR3 is TGCATCGGGTTGGGGGATGGCTACACCTTC. V usage is TRBV29-1 and J usage is TRBJ1-2; D might be TRBD1 (5 bases). CDR3 length: 10 residues. Per the germline V gene, CDR1 is SQVTM and CDR2 is ANQGSEA.

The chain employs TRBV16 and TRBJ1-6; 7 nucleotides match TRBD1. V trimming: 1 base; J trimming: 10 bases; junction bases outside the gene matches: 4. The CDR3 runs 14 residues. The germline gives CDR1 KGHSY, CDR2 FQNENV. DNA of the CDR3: TGTGCCAGCAGCCAATTCGACAGGGTCTCACCCCTCCACTTT. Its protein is CASSQFDRVSPLHF.

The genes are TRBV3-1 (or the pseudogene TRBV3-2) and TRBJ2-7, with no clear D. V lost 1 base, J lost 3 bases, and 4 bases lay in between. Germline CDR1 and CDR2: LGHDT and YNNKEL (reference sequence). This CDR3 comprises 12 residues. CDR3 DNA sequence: TGTGCCAGCAGCCAAGGCCTCTACGAGCAGTACTTC. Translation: CASSQGLYEQYF.

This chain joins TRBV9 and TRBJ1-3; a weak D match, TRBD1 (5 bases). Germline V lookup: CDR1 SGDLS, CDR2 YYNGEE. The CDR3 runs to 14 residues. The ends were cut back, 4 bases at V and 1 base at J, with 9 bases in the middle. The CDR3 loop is CASSQGVSGNTIYF. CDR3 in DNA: TGTGCCAGCAGCCAAGGGGTTTCTGGAAACACCATATATTTT.

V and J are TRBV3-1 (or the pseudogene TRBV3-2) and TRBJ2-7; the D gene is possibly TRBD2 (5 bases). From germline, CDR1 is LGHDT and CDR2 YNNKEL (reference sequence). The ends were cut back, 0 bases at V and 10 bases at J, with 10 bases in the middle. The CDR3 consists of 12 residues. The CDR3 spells CASSQDRGTQYF. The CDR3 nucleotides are TGTGCCAGCAGCCAAGATCGGGGAACACAGTACTTC.

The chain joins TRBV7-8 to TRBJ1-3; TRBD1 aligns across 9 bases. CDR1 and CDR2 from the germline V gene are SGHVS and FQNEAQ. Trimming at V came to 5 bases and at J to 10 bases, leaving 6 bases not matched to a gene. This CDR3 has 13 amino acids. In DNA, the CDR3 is TGTGCCAGCAGCCGGACAGGGGAAAAGACCATATATTTT. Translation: CASSRTGEKTIYF.

For the CDR3, the DNA is TGTGCCAGCAGTTCTCTAGCGGGGGGGCCTGAGACCCAGTACTTC. As protein: CASSSLAGGPETQYF. The chain is built from TRBV6-2 or TRBV6-3 and TRBJ2-5; 12 nucleotides match TRBD2. CDR1 is MNHEY and CDR2 is SVGEGT in the germline V gene. J gave up 5 bases and V 4 bases, and 5 bases lay outside the gene matches. The CDR3 is 15 residues long.

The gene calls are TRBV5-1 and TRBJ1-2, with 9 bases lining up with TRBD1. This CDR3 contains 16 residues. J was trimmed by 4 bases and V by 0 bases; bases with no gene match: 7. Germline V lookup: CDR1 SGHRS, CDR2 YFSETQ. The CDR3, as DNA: TGCGCCAGCAGCTTGGGGACAGGGGATTGGGGCTATGGCTACACCTTC. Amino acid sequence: CASSLGTGDWGYGYTF.

The CDR3 region is CASARQGSSYNSPLHF. The CDR3 DNA reads TGTGCCAGCGCAAGACAGGGTAGCTCCTATAATTCACCCCTCCACTTT. The chain recombines TRBV27 with TRBJ1-6; TRBD1 aligns across 7 bases. CDR1 and CDR2 from the germline V gene are MNHEY and SMNVEV (reference sequence). This CDR3 comprises 16 residues. V gave up 8 bases and J gave up 0 bases; unmatched junction bases: 7.

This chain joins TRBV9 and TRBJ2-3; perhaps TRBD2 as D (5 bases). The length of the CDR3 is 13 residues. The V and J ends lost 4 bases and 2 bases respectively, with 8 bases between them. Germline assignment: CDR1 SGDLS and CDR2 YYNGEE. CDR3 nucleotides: TGTGCCAGCAGCCGGGGAAACACAGATACGCAGTATTTT. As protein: CASSRGNTDTQYF.

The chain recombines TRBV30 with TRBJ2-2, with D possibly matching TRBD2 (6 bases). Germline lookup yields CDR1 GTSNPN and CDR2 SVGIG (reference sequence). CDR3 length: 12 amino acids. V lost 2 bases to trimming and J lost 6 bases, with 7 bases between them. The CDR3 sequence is CAWSIAAGELFF. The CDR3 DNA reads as TGTGCCTGGAGTATAGCGGCCGGGGAGCTGTTTTTT.

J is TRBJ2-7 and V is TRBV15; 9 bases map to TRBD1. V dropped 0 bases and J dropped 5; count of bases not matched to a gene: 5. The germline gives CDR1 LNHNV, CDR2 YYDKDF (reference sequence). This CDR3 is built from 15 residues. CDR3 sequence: CATSRDRQGENEQYF. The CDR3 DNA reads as TGTGCCACCAGCAGAGATCGACAGGGGGAGAACGAGCAGTACTTC.

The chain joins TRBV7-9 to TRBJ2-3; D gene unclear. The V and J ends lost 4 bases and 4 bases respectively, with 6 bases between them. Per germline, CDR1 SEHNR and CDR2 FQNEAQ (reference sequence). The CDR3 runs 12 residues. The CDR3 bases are TGTGCCAGCAGCTCAACAGCAGATACGCAGTATTTT. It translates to CASSSTADTQYF.

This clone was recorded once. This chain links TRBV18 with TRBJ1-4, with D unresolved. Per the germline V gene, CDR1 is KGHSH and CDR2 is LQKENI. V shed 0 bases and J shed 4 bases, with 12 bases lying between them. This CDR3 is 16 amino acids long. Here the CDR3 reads CASSPPGVPHNEKLFF. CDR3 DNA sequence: TGTGCCAGCTCACCACCCGGGGTCCCACATAATGAAAAACTGTTTTTT.

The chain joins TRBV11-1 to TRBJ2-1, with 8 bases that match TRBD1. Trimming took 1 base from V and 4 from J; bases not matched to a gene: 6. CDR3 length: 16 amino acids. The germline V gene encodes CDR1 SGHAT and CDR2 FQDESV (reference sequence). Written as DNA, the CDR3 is TGTGCCAGCAGCTTAGTTATGGACAGGGCTTACAATGAGCAGTTCTTC. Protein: CASSLVMDRAYNEQFF.

CDR3 sequence: CASTPPGQEGGELFF. In DNA form, the CDR3 reads TGTGCCAGCACCCCGCCCGGACAGGAGGGGGGGGAGCTGTTTTTT. The genes are TRBV9 and TRBJ2-2, with a weak D call TRBD1 (7 bases). Germline V CDR1 and CDR2: SGDLS, YYNGEE. The V and J ends lost 6 bases and 8 bases respectively, with 20 bases between them. There are 15 residues in the CDR3.

In DNA, the CDR3 is TGTGCCAGCAGCCTGGGACAGGGTTACCTGGCTGAAGCTTTCTTT. The encoded protein is CASSLGQGYLAEAFF. This sequence joins TRBV3-1 (or the pseudogene TRBV3-2) and TRBJ1-1; 9 bases map to TRBD1. From germline, CDR1 is LGHDT and CDR2 YNNKEL (reference sequence). The junction had 9 bases not matched to a gene; V was cut back by 4 bases and J by 6 bases. This CDR3 is built from 15 residues.

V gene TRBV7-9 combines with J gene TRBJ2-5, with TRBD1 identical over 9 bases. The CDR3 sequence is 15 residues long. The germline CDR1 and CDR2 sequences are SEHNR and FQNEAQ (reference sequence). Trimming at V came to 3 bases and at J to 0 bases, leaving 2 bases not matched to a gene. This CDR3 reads CASSFGQGYQETQYF. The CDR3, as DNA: TGTGCCAGCAGCTTCGGACAGGGGTACCAAGAGACCCAGTACTTC.

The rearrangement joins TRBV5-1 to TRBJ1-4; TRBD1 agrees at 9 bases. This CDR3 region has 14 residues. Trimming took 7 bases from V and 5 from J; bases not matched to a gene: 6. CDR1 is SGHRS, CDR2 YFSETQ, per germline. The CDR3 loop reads CASAPGQGNEKLFF. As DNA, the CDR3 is TGCGCCAGCGCCCCTGGACAGGGGAATGAAAAACTGTTTTTT.

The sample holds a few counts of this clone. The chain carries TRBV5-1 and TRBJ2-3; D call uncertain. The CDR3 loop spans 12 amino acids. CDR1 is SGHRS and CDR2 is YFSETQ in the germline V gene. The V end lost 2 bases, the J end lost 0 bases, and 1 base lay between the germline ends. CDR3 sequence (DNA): TGCGCCAGCAGCTTTAGCACAGATACGCAGTATTTT. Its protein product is CASSFSTDTQYF.

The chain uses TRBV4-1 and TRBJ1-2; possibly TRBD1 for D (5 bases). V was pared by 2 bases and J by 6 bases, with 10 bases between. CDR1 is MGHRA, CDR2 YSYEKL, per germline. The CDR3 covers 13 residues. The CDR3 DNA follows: TGCGCCAGCAGCCAAACCGCAGGGCATGGCTACACCTTC. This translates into CASSQTAGHGYTF.

CDR3 protein: CASSPLAGGSYQETQYF. DNA of the CDR3: TGTGCCAGCAGCCCGCTAGCGGGGGGCTCGTACCAAGAGACCCAGTACTTC. This sequence joins TRBV9 and TRBJ2-5, with TRBD2 identical over 11 bases. Germline CDR1 SGDLS, CDR2 YYNGEE. J gave up 0 bases and V 4 bases, and 8 bases lay outside the gene matches. The CDR3 contains 17 residues.